Each of the 14 T cell receptor beta chains below was sequenced from the same sample in a study of CD8 T cells in ankylosing spondylitis. Via MiXCR, TCRdb re-called the 5' RACE reads, giving one row per CDR3 protein. The sample contains around 140,000 distinct CDR3 sequences, over 10% of which appear only once. The source material was blood, either unsorted or a sorted T cell fraction (not recorded which). Receptors originate from a female donor with ankylosing spondylitis or in good health (not recorded which).

This clonotype was observed many times. The chain has TRBV7-2 and TRBJ1-2; tentatively, D is TRBD1 (6 bases). The germline V and J ends were trimmed by 1 base and 4 bases, with 19 bases remaining between them. Per germline, CDR1 SGHTA and CDR2 FQGNSA. CDR3 length equals 17 residues. The CDR3 loop reads CASSLVELDRQFYGYTF. CDR3 nucleotides: TGTGCCAGCAGCTTAGTGGAGCTGGACAGACAATTCTATGGCTACACCTTC. Filled out from reference TRBV7-2 and TRBJ1-2, the complete variable domain reads GAGVSQSPSNKVTEKGKDVELRCDPISGHTALYWYRQSLGQGLEFLIYFQGNSAPDKSGLPSDRFSAERTGGSVSTLTIQRTQQEDSAVYLCASSLVELDRQFYGYTFGSGTRLTVV.

Many counts were recorded for this clonotype. The chain has TRBV20-1 and TRBJ2-7, with 7 bases aligning to TRBD1. Germline trimming cut 4 bases from V and 5 bases from J; bases unmatched to any gene: 5. This CDR3 spans 12 amino acids. Looked up from germline, CDR1 is DFQATT and CDR2 is SNEGSKA (reference sequence). This CDR3 reads CSATTQGNEQYF. CDR3 bases: TGCAGTGCTACGACACAGGGGAACGAGCAGTACTTC.

This clonotype was seen repeatedly, ten times or more. The J gene is TRBJ1-2, the V gene TRBV9, with D possibly matching TRBD1 (5 bases). The CDR3 has 16 residues. Trimming shortened V by 3 bases and J by 6 bases, and 21 bases separated the two germline ends. Germline-derived CDR1 and CDR2 are SGDLS and YYNGEE. For the CDR3, the DNA is TGTGCCAGCAGCGAGCCCCCACGGGGGGACCTAGATGGCTACACCTTC. Translated: CASSEPPRGDLDGYTF.

This clonotype appeared many times. The rearrangement links TRBV7-9 to TRBJ2-3; D remains ambiguous. The CDR3 covers 14 residues. CDR1 and CDR2 from the germline V gene are SEHNR and FQNEAQ (reference sequence). The germline V and J ends were trimmed by 1 base and 0 bases, with 5 bases remaining between them. DNA of the CDR3: TGTGCCAGCAGCTTAGGAATCAGCACAGATACGCAGTATTTT. Translation: CASSLGISTDTQYF.

A few counts support this clonotype. The V and J genes are TRBV12-3 or TRBV12-4 and TRBJ1-2; unclear D gene. The CDR3 loop spans 14 amino acids. The V gene lost 7 bases and the J gene lost 4 bases, with 16 bases spanning the gap. The CDR3 DNA reads TGTGCCAGCAACGTGATGGGAGGTAGCTATGGCTACACCTTC. Translation gives CASNVMGGSYGYTF.

This clonotype was seen many times. This chain uses TRBV20-1 with TRBJ2-5; D ambiguous. The CDR3 loop spans 12 amino acids. Germline CDR1 DFQATT, CDR2 SNEGSKA (reference sequence). Trimming pared 6 bases from V and 2 bases from J, leaving 10 bases between. The DNA for the CDR3 is TGCAGTGCCACCCGGCCACAAGAGACCCAGTACTTC. Translated, it gives CSATRPQETQYF.

This clonotype showed up many times. The chain is built from TRBV6-6 and TRBJ2-1, with TRBD1 matching over 7 bases. This CDR3 region has 11 residues. The ends lost 7 bases at V and 10 bases at J; junction bases unmatched: 4. The V gene's germline CDR1 is MNHNY and CDR2 SVGAGI (reference sequence). The CDR3 bases are TGTGCCAGCAAACAGGGGCTAGAGCAGTTCTTC. Translated, it gives CASKQGLEQFF.

This clonotype was found a few times. The gene calls are TRBV7-9 and TRBJ1-2; TRBD1 matches 9 bases. V was pared by 5 bases and J by 2 bases, with 6 bases of the junction left unmatched. Germline V gene data show CDR1 as SEHNR and CDR2 as FQNEAQ (reference sequence). The CDR3 spans 15 residues. CDR3 region: CASSTDRGANYGYTF. The CDR3 coding sequence is TGTGCCAGCAGCACGGACAGGGGCGCCAACTATGGCTACACCTTC.

This clonotype has at least ten counts. This chain links TRBV20-1 with TRBJ2-2; unclear D gene. V lost 0 bases and J lost 6, with 11 bases in between. Germline V gene data show CDR1 as DFQATT and CDR2 as SNEGSKA (reference sequence). The CDR3 loop spans 14 amino acids. The CDR3 DNA reads TGCAGTGCTAGAGATGCAGCGAGAGCCGGGGAGCTGTTTTTT. This encodes CSARDAARAGELFF.

V usage is TRBV20-1 and J usage is TRBJ2-5, with TRBD2 matching 11 bases. J gave up 5 bases and V 4 bases, and 9 bases lay outside the gene matches. CDR3 length: 15 residues. The germline CDR1 and CDR2 sequences are DFQATT and SNEGSKA (reference sequence). CDR3 sequence: CSATPLAGVIETQYF. For the CDR3, the DNA is TGCAGTGCTACCCCACTAGCGGGAGTAATCGAGACCCAGTACTTC.

There are many counts of this clonotype. The chain links TRBV29-1 to TRBJ2-1; 15 bases line up with TRBD2. This CDR3 is 15 amino acids long. Unmatched junction bases numbered 5, after V lost 6 bases and J lost 5 bases. CDR1 is SQVTM, CDR2 ANQGSEA, per germline. CDR3 sequence reads: CSVARTSGRDNEQFF. The CDR3 bases are TGCAGCGTGGCAAGGACTAGCGGGAGGGACAATGAGCAGTTCTTC.

At least ten counts were recorded for this clonotype. J is TRBJ2-7 and V is TRBV15, with D perhaps matching TRBD2 (5 bases). Trimming cost V 0 bases and J 0 bases, with 15 bases left between them. CDR3 length equals 17 residues. CDR1 and CDR2 from the germline V gene are LNHNV and YYDKDF (reference sequence). The CDR3 region is CATSRDRRQQSSYEQYF. The CDR3 DNA sequence: TGTGCCACCAGCAGAGATCGGAGGCAGCAGAGCTCCTACGAGCAGTACTTC.

This clonotype was observed a handful of times. V usage is TRBV11-3 and J usage is TRBJ2-2; 12 bases line up with TRBD1. The CDR3 consists of 16 residues. Germline CDR1 SGHNT, CDR2 YENEEA. V trimming: 5 bases; J trimming: 3 bases; junction bases outside the gene matches: 4. CDR3 bases: TGTGCCAGCAGCCCCGGGACAGGGGGCCACACCGGGGAGCTGTTTTTT. Its translation is CASSPGTGGHTGELFF.

There are many counts of this clonotype. The rearrangement uses TRBV12-3 or TRBV12-4 and TRBJ2-1; 9 positions match TRBD2. The J segment lost 3 bases and the V segment lost 6 bases, leaving 6 bases of the junction unmatched. The CDR3 consists of 15 residues. CDR3 sequence (DNA): TGTGCCAGCAGCCCAGGACTAGCGAGCTACAATGAGCAGTTCTTC. Translation: CASSPGLASYNEQFF.